The 22 T cell receptor beta chains presented below share a single source sample, sequenced in a study of T-cell reconstitution after alpha-beta-depleted transplantation in children. Molecular barcoding with unique molecular identifiers was used for the TCRbeta library. In TCRdb, the PCR reads were re-called with MiXCR into one record per CDR3 protein. Here the sample spans 450,000 to 500,000 distinct CDR3 sequences, around 12% being singletons. This sample comprised PBMCs from the stem cell graft donor, obtained from the stem cell graft. The receptors stem from a human donor who donated a stem cell graft to a child with combined immunodeficiency.

In its sample, this clonotype was seen a few times. V and J are TRBV6-5 and TRBJ2-1, with 9 bases that match TRBD1. J lost 6 bases, V lost 0 bases, and 9 bases had no gene match. Per the germline V gene, CDR1 is MNHEY and CDR2 is SVGAGI. The CDR3 contains 17 residues. The CDR3 DNA reads TGTGCCAGCAGTTACTCGAGACGGACAGGGGAAGGCAATGAGCAGTTCTTC. It is translated as CASSYSRRTGEGNEQFF.

In this sample, this clonotype turned up a few times. The V call is TRBV9, the J call TRBJ2-2; D is uncertain. Germline V lookup: CDR1 SGDLS, CDR2 YYNGEE. This CDR3 contains 12 residues. Trimming left V 0 bases short and J 5 bases short, with 2 bases between. CDR3 nucleotide sequence: TGTGCCAGCAGCGTAGAAACCGGGGAGCTGTTTTTT. It codes for CASSVETGELFF.

This clonotype has more than one count but fewer than ten. The V and J genes are TRBV5-1 and TRBJ2-6, with 7 bases matching TRBD2. The germline V gene has CDR1 SGHRS and CDR2 YFSETQ. Losses at the gene ends were 0 bases for V and 0 bases for J; bases not matched to a gene: 6. CDR3 length: 18 amino acids. Here the CDR3 reads CASSLGRRTSSGANVLTF. CDR3 nucleotide sequence: TGCGCCAGCAGCTTGGGACGTAGGACTAGCTCTGGGGCCAACGTCCTGACTTTC.

The chain uses TRBV20-1 and TRBJ1-1; the D gene is possibly TRBD1 (5 bases). The CDR3 has 14 amino acids. Germline lookup yields CDR1 DFQATT and CDR2 SNEGSKA (reference sequence). Trimming removed 6 bases at V and 2 bases at J, with 16 bases between. The CDR3 DNA is TGCAGTGCCGCTAAGGGGACGGCAAACACTGAAGCTTTCTTT. It is translated as CSAAKGTANTEAFF.

CDR3 amino acids: CRDGQDGTGELFF. CDR3 in DNA: TGCAGGGATGGACAGGACGGGACCGGGGAGCTGTTTTTT. The chain couples TRBV20-1 to TRBJ2-2; 7 nucleotides align to TRBD1. The CDR3 is 13 amino acids. Germline V gives CDR1 DFQATT, CDR2 SNEGSKA (reference sequence).

This sequence joins TRBV7-2 and TRBJ1-2, with 10 positions matching TRBD1. The CDR3 contains 14 residues. The V segment lost 5 bases and the J segment 12 bases; nucleotides outside the gene matches: 12. Germline V gene sequence: CDR1 SGHTA, CDR2 FQGNSA. The CDR3 DNA sequence: TGTGCCAGCAGCCCAAGCCACGGGACAGGGGAAAACACCTTC. It is translated as CASSPSHGTGENTF.

This clonotype was found many times. This sequence joins TRBV20-1 and TRBJ2-7, with 11 nucleotides matching TRBD2. The CDR3 has 15 residues. The germline CDR1 and CDR2 sequences are DFQATT and SNEGSKA (reference sequence). The V and J ends lost 0 bases and 4 bases, in that order; junction bases with no gene match: 5. CDR3 nucleotide sequence: TGCAGTGCTAGAGAGCCGGGACTAGCGGTGTACGAGCAGTACTTC. Translation: CSAREPGLAVYEQYF.

This clonotype was observed many times. This sequence joins TRBV10-3 and TRBJ2-7; D is undetermined. V was cut by 2 bases and J by 0 bases, with 8 bases left in between. This CDR3 contains 14 residues. Per the germline V gene, CDR1 is ENHRY and CDR2 is SYGVKD. CDR3 bases: TGTGCCATCAGTGAGACGGAAAGCTCCTACGAGCAGTACTTC. Residues: CAISETESSYEQYF.

V usage is TRBV14 and J usage is TRBJ2-1; maybe TRBD2 (6 bases). Germline CDR1 is SGHDN and CDR2 is FVKESK. Trimming cost V 4 bases and J 0 bases, with 13 bases left between them. The CDR3 is made up of 16 amino acids. The CDR3 coding sequence is TGTGCCAGCAGCCTCCGGCTAGCGTCCTCCTACAATGAGCAGTTCTTC. Its protein is CASSLRLASSYNEQFF.

The V call is TRBV20-1, the J call TRBJ2-7, with 9 bases that match TRBD1. Looked up from germline, CDR1 is DFQATT and CDR2 is SNEGSKA (reference sequence). The CDR3 extends over 14 amino acids. Trimming took 5 bases from V and 5 from J; bases not matched to a gene: 10. CDR3 in DNA: TGCAGTGCTGATCCGGGACAGGGTATGGACGAGCAGTACTTC. The encoded protein is CSADPGQGMDEQYF.

In its sample, this clonotype was seen a few times. The V call is TRBV10-3, the J call TRBJ2-7; 8 bases align to TRBD2. In germline, CDR1 is ENHRY, CDR2 SYGVKD. Trimming took 2 bases from V and 5 from J; bases not matched to a gene: 8. The CDR3 consists of 15 residues. The CDR3 sequence is CAISEVRGARDEQYF. Here the CDR3 DNA reads TGTGCCATCAGTGAGGTGCGGGGGGCGCGGGACGAGCAGTACTTC.

This chain uses TRBV5-1 with TRBJ2-1, with D perhaps matching TRBD2 (6 bases). This CDR3 has 13 amino acids. Germline loops: CDR1 SGHRS, CDR2 YFSETQ. V was pared by 4 bases and J by 6 bases, with 11 bases between. The CDR3 sequence: CASSPGASNEQFF. The CDR3 nucleotides are TGCGCCAGCAGCCCGGGAGCCTCCAATGAGCAGTTCTTC.

This clonotype has more than one count but fewer than ten. The chain recombines TRBV10-3 with TRBJ2-4; possible D gene TRBD1, 6 bases. V was pared by 5 bases and J by 0 bases, with 17 bases between. CDR3 size: 17 residues. Germline CDR1 reads ENHRY; CDR2 reads SYGVKD. The CDR3 DNA sequence: TGTGCCATCAGTCCCTTTACAGGGACGGAAGCCAAAAACATTCAGTACTTC. It specifies CAISPFTGTEAKNIQYF.

This clonotype was recorded many times. J is TRBJ2-7 and V is TRBV4-3; no clear D. V was clipped by 4 bases and J by 0 bases, with 13 bases between them. The CDR3 totals 15 residues. The germline CDR1 and CDR2 sequences are LGHNA and YSLEER. The CDR3 nucleotides read TGCGCCAGCAGCCGCGTGGACGGACGCTCCTACGAGCAGTACTTC. It is translated as CASSRVDGRSYEQYF.

The CDR3 loop reads CASSDTGGSPRAFF. CDR3 nucleotides: TGTGCCAGCTCAGATACGGGAGGCAGCCCCCGGGCTTTCTTT. The chain carries TRBV18 and TRBJ1-1; D uncertain. The V and J ends lost 5 bases and 11 bases respectively, with 21 bases between them. Germline loops: CDR1 KGHSH, CDR2 LQKENI. The CDR3 loop spans 14 amino acids.

J is TRBJ1-4 and V is TRBV7-2; D is unclear. V was pared by 1 base and J by 10 bases, with 10 bases between. CDR1 is SGHTA and CDR2 is FQGNSA in the germline V gene. This CDR3 region has 13 residues. The CDR3 here is CASSLETRGKLFF. CDR3 in DNA: TGTGCCAGCAGCTTAGAGACCCGGGGAAAACTGTTTTTT.

The chain couples TRBV4-1 to TRBJ2-1; D not resolved. With 1 base removed from V and 9 bases from J, the gap between germline ends came to 10 bases. CDR1 is MGHRA and CDR2 is YSYEKL in the germline V gene. This CDR3 region has 13 residues. The CDR3 DNA follows: TGCGCCAGCAGCCAAGTGGGCGGTACTGAGCAGTTCTTC. It translates to CASSQVGGTEQFF.

There are a few counts of this clonotype. The chain has TRBV12-3 or TRBV12-4 and TRBJ2-3, with 7 bases lining up with TRBD1. CDR3 size: 15 residues. The J segment lost 2 bases and the V segment lost 5 bases, leaving 7 bases of the junction unmatched. CDR3 in DNA: TGTGCCAGCAGTGACCCGGGACAGCCCACAGATACGCAGTATTTT. Its translation is CASSDPGQPTDTQYF.

This rearrangement joins TRBV29-1 to TRBJ2-5; 8 positions match TRBD2. The V gene end was trimmed by 4 bases and the J gene end by 7 bases; junction bases not matched to a gene: 8. Per the germline V gene, CDR1 is SQVTM and CDR2 is ANQGSEA. This CDR3 spans 13 amino acids. DNA for the CDR3: TGCAGCGTTGCGGCGGGGGGACGTGGGACCCAGTACTTC. It codes for CSVAAGGRGTQYF.

This clonotype was found many times. V and J are TRBV9 and TRBJ1-2; TRBD1 might be the D (6 bases). The CDR3 sequence is 14 residues long. The V and J ends lost 0 bases and 3 bases respectively, with 9 bases between them. The germline CDR1 and CDR2 sequences are SGDLS and YYNGEE. The CDR3 DNA sequence: TGTGCCAGCAGCGTAGGACAGGTCGACTATGGCTACACCTTC. Translation gives CASSVGQVDYGYTF.

This clonotype was observed at least ten times. The V and J genes are TRBV20-1 and TRBJ2-5, with D possibly matching TRBD2 (6 bases). The V and J ends lost 3 bases and 5 bases respectively, with 16 bases between them. The CDR3 runs to 14 residues. Germline loops: CDR1 DFQATT, CDR2 SNEGSKA (reference sequence). The CDR3 bases are TGCAGTGCTAGGGAGGGAGGCCGTGGCGAGACCCAGTACTTC. It encodes CSAREGGRGETQYF.

This clonotype was detected a few times. J is TRBJ2-7 and V is TRBV12-3 or TRBV12-4, with D tentatively TRBD2 (6 bases). The CDR3 extends over 17 amino acids. Trimming took off 5 bases at V and 0 bases at J, with 20 bases between the two ends. The CDR3 DNA is TGTGCCAGCAGTATCGGGGGAGTGGGGAGAAGCTCCTACGAGCAGTACTTC. Encoded protein: CASSIGGVGRSSYEQYF.